This is a list of T cell receptor beta chains from one sample in a study of shared clonotypes between healthy human individuals. Sequencing was performed with immunoSEQ multiplex PCR; in TCRdb, only in-frame clones are kept and a portion is missing. Among millions of clones, about 95% were seen once, and the ten largest hold 0.9% to 1.3%. Specimen: naive CD8+ T cells sorted from blood. The source of these receptors is a man aged 18 to 29 in good health. The CDR3 runs from the conserved cysteine through the conserved F or W. The order of the fields is D gene, clone size, V gene, J gene, CDR3 DNA, CDR3 protein. D genes are given only for firm matches. The listing skips clone size in some rows; elsewhere it reads once, few, many or a size class.

-,-,TRBV30,TRBJ2-2,TGTGCCGACGACGAGCGAGGTTCCGGGGAGCTGTTTTTT,CADDERGSGELFF
-,-,TRBV6-5,TRBJ2-7,TGTGCCAGCAGCTCACCCGGCAGGGGTGCCTACGAGCAGTACTTC,CASSSPGRGAYEQYF
-,-,TRBV19,TRBJ1-2,TGTGCCAGTAGTTCTTCCAGGGAACCCCCCCGCCACTATGGCTACACCTTC,CASSSSREPPRHYGYTF
TRBD1,-,TRBV28,TRBJ2-5,TGTGCCATCAACAGGGGGCGAGGGACCCAGTACTTC,CAINRGRGTQYF
-,-,TRBV5-1,TRBJ2-3,TGCGCCAGCAGCTTGGGAACCAGCGGCACAGATACGCAGTATTTT,CASSLGTSGTDTQYF
-,-,TRBV10-3,TRBJ1-6,TGTGCCACCAGTGAGTCGGGGGACAATTCACCCCTCCACTTT,CATSESGDNSPLHF
-,-,TRBV13,TRBJ1-2,TGTGCCAGCAGCTTGGGCCAACTTAACTATGGCTACACCTTC,CASSLGQLNYGYTF
-,-,TRBV19,TRBJ2-7,TGTGCCAGTAGTATGGTCGCCTTATCCGAGCAGTACTTC,CASSMVALSEQYF
-,-,TRBV6-5,TRBJ1-1,TGTGCCAGCAGTTACTCTTACGGGGACCGTACCACTGAAGCTTTCTTT,CASSYSYGDRTTEAFF
-,-,TRBV7-9,TRBJ1-6,TGTGCCAGCAGCTCGAGCCCGGACGGGTCGTCACCCCTCCACTTT,CASSSSPDGSSPLHF
TRBD1,-,TRBV5-1,TRBJ2-7,TGCGCCAGCAGCATAAGACAGGGTTTAGGGGAGCAGTACTTC,CASSIRQGLGEQYF
-,-,TRBV4-2,TRBJ1-1,TGTGCCAGCAGCCATCAGGGCGCAGGGACGACTGAAGCTTTCTTT,CASSHQGAGTTEAFF
TRBD2,-,TRBV7-2,TRBJ2-5,TGTGCCAGCAGCTTAGCCTGGGAGGGAGAGACCCAGTACTTC,CASSLAWEGETQYF
-,-,TRBV7-9,TRBJ2-7,TGTGCCAGCAGCGCCAACTCAGGGACCTACGAGCAGTACTTC,CASSANSGTYEQYF
TRBD2,-,TRBV9,TRBJ2-3,TGTGCCAGCAGCGCCCGGACTAGCGGGGGGGGAATGGCAGATACGCAGTATTTT,CASSARTSGGGMADTQYF
-,-,TRBV4-3,TRBJ1-3,TGCGCCAGCAGCCAAGAATCCGAGGGTTCTGGAAACACCATATATTTT,CASSQESEGSGNTIYF
-,-,TRBV27,TRBJ2-2,TGTGCCAGCAGCGCTCTCCAGGGGACCGCCAGCGGGGAGCTGTTTTTT,CASSALQGTASGELFF
-,-,TRBV9,TRBJ2-5,TGTGCCAGCAGCGTAGAGGGGTCCGGGGGAGAGACCCAGTACTTC,CASSVEGSGGETQYF
-,-,TRBV5-1,TRBJ2-7,TGCGCCAGCAGCTTGGTGACAGCGATCTCCTACGAGCAGTACTTC,CASSLVTAISYEQYF
TRBD2,-,TRBV11-1,TRBJ2-1,TGTGCCAGCAGTGGTGCGGGGGGAGCAAACAATGAGCAGTTCTTC,CASSGAGGANNEQFF
TRBD1,-,TRBV7-9,TRBJ2-5,TGTGCCAGCAGCCCCGGGACAGGGCTAGAGACCCAGTACTTC,CASSPGTGLETQYF
-,-,TRBV4-1,TRBJ1-6,TGCGCCAGCACTGACCGGGACACTAATAATTCACCCCTCCACTTT,CASTDRDTNNSPLHF
TRBD1,once,TRBV6-6,TRBJ2-7,TGTGCCAGCAGCCCCGACAGGGGGCTGGTCGAGCAGTACTTC,CASSPDRGLVEQYF
TRBD1,-,TRBV13,TRBJ2-2,TGTGCCAGCAGCTTAAGCTCGACAGGGTGGGCCGGGGAGCTGTTTTTT,CASSLSSTGWAGELFF
-,-,TRBV4-3,TRBJ2-7,TGCGCCAGCAGCCAAGACAGATCCTACGAGCAGTACTTC,CASSQDRSYEQYF
-,-,TRBV2,TRBJ1-5,TGTGCCAGCACCCAAGGGAGTCATAGCAATCAGCCCCAGCATTTT,CASTQGSHSNQPQHF
-,-,TRBV30,TRBJ2-2,TGTGCCTGGAGTTGGGGGCGAGCCGGCATAGTGGACACCGGGGAGCTGTTTTTT,CAWSWGRAGIVDTGELFF
-,-,TRBV29-1,TRBJ1-3,TGCAGCGTCTTAAGCTCTGGAAACACCATATATTTT,CSVLSSGNTIYF